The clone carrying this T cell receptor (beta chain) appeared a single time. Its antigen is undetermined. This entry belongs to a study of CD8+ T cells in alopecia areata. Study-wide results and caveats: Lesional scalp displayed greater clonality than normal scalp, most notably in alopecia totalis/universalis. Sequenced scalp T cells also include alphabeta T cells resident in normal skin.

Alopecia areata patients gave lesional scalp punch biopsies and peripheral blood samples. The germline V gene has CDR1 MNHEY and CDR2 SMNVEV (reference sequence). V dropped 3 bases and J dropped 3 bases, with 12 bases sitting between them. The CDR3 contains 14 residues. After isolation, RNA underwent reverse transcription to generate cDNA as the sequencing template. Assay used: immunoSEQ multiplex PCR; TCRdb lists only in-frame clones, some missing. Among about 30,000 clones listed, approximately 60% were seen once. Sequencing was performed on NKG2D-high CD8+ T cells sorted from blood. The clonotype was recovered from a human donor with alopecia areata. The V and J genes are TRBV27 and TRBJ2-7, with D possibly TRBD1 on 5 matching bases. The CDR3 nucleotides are TGTGCCAGCAGTTTCGCCGGCAGGGACTACGAGCAGTACTTC. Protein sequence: CASSFAGRDYEQYF.